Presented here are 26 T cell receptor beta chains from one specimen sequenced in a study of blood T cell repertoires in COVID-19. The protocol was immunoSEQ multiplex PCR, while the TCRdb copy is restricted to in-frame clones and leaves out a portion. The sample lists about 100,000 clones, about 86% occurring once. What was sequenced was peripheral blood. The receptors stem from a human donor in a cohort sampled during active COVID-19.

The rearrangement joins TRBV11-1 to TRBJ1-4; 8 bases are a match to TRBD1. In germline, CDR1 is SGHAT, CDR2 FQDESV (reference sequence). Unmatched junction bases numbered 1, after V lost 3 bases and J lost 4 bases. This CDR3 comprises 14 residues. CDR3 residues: CASSLTGVNEKLFF. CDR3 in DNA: TGTGCCAGCAGCTTGACAGGGGTTAATGAAAAACTGTTTTTT. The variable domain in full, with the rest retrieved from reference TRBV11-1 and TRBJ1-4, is EAEVAQSPRYKITEKSQAVAFWCDPISGHATLYWYRQILGQGPELLVQFQDESVVDDSQLPKDRFSAERLKGVDSTLKIQPAELGDSAMYLCASSLTGVNEKLFFGSGTQLSVL.

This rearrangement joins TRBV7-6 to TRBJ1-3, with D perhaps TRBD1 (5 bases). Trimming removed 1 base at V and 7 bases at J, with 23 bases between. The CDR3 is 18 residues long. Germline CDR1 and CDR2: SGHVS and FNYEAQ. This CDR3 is CASSLGPGGTQLGNTIYF. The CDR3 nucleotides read TGTGCCAGCAGCTTAGGCCCCGGGGGGACTCAACTCGGCAACACCATATATTTT.

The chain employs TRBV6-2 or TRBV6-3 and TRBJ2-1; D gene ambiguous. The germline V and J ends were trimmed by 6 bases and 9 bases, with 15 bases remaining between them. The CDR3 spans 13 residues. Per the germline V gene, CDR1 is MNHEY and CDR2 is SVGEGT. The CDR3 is CASSKRESGEQFF. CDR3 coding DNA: TGTGCCAGCAGCAAGAGAGAAAGTGGTGAGCAGTTCTTC.

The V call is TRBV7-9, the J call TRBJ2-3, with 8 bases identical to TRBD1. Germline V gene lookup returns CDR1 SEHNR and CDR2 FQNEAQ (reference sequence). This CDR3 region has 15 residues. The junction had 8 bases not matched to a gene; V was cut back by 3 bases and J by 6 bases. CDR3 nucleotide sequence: TGTGCCAGCAGCTTCCAGGGGGCCTTAACTGATACGCAGTATTTT. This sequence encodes CASSFQGALTDTQYF.

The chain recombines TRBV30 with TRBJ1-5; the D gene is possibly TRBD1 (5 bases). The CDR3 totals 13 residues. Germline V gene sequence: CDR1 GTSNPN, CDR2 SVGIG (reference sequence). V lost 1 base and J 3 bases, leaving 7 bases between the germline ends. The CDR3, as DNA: TGTGCCTGGAGTGGACAGAACAATCAGCCCCAGCATTTT. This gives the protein CAWSGQNNQPQHF.

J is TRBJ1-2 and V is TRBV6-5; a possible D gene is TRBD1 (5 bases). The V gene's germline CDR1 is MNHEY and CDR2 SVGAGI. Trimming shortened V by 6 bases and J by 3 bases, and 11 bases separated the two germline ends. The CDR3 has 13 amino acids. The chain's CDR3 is CASRNDRDYGYTF. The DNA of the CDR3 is TGTGCCAGCAGGAACGACAGAGACTATGGCTACACCTTC.

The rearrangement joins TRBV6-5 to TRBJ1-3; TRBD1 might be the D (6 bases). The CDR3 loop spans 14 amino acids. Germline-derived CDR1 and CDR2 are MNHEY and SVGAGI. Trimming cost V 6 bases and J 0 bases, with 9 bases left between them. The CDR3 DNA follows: TGTGCCAGCAGGAGGACAGCCTCTGGAAACACCATATATTTT. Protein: CASRRTASGNTIYF.

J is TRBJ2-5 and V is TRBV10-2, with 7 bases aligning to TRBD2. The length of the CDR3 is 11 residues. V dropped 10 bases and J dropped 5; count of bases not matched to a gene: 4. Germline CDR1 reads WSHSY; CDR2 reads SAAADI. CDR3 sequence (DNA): TGCGCCACCGGGGGGTGGGAGACCCAGTACTTC. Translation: CATGGWETQYF.

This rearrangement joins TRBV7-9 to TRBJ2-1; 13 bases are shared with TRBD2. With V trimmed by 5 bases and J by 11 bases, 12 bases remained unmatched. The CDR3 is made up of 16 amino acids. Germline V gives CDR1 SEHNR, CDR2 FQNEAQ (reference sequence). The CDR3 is CASSTTGTSGTLKQFF. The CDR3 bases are TGTGCCAGCAGCACCACCGGGACTAGCGGGACCCTTAAGCAGTTCTTC.

In nucleotides, the CDR3 is TGTGCCAGCAGTTCTTTTCTAGCGCGGTTTACAGATACGCAGTATTTT. As protein: CASSSFLARFTDTQYF. The chain combines TRBV28 with TRBJ2-3; D perhaps matches TRBD2 (6 bases). CDR3 length: 16 residues. V lost 4 bases and J 3 bases, leaving 17 bases between the germline ends. CDR1 MDHEN and CDR2 SYDVKM come from the germline V gene.

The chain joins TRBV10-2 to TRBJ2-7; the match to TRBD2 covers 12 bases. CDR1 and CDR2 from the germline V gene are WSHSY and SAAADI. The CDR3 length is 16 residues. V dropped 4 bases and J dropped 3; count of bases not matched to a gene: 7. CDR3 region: CASSGLAGAANYEQYF. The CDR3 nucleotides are TGCGCCAGCAGTGGACTAGCGGGAGCCGCGAACTACGAGCAGTACTTC.

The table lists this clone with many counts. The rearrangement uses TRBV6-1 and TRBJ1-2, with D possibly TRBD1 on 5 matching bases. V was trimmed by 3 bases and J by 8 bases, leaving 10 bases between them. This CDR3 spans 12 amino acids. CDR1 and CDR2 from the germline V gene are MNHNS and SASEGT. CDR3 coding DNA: TGTGCCAGCAGTGATGCCCGGACAGGCTACACCTTC. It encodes CASSDARTGYTF.

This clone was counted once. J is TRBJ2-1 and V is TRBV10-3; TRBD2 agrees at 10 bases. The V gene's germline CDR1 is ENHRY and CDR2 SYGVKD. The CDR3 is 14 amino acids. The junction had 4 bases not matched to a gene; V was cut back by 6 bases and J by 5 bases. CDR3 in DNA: TGTGCCATCAGGCTAGCGGGGGTTGACAATGAGCAGTTCTTC. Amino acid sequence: CAIRLAGVDNEQFF.

The CDR3 is CSAQQGHGYTF. In DNA form, the CDR3 reads TGCAGTGCTCAACAGGGCCATGGCTACACCTTC. V and J are TRBV20-1 and TRBJ1-2, with D perhaps matching TRBD1 (6 bases). Trimming stripped 5 bases from V and 6 bases from J, with 10 bases between. The CDR3 consists of 11 residues. Germline V lookup: CDR1 DFQATT, CDR2 SNEGSKA (reference sequence).

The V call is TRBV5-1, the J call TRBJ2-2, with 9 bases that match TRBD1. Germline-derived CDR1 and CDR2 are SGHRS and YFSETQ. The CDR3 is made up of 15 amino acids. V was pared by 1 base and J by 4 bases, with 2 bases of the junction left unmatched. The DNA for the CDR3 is TGCGCCAGCAGCTTGACGGACAGGGGCACCGGGGAGCTGTTTTTT. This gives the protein CASSLTDRGTGELFF. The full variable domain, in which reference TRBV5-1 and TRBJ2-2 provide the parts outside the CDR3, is KAGVTQTPRYLIKTRGQQVTLSCSPISGHRSVSWYQQTPGQGLQFLFEYFSETQRNKGNFPGRFSGRQFSNSRSEMNVSTLELGDSALYLCASSLTDRGTGELFFGEGSRLTVL.

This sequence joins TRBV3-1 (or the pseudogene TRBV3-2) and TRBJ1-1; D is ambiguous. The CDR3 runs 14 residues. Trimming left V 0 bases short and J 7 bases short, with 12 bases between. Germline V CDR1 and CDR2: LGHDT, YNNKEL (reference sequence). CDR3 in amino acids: CASSQDMAGFEAFF. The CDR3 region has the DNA TGTGCCAGCAGCCAAGATATGGCGGGGTTTGAAGCTTTCTTT.

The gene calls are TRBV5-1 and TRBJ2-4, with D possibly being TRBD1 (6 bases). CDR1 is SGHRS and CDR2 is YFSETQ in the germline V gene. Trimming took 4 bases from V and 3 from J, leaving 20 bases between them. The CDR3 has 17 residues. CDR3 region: CASSPRGPGEGKNIQYF. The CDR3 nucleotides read TGCGCCAGCAGCCCGAGAGGCCCAGGGGAAGGCAAAAACATTCAGTACTTC.

As DNA, the CDR3 is TGTGCCAGCTCACCCCAGGGGGACTATGGCTACACCTTC. Residues: CASSPQGDYGYTF. V and J are TRBV18 and TRBJ1-2; 7 nucleotides match TRBD1. The germline CDR1 and CDR2 sequences are KGHSH and LQKENI. This CDR3 spans 13 amino acids. The trim removed 3 bases at V and 3 bases at J, leaving 1 base unmatched.

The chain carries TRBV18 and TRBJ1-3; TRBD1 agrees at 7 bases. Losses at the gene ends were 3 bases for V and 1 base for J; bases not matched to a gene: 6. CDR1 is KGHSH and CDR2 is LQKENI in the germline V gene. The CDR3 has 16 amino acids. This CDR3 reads CASSPFDRVSGNTIYF. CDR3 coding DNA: TGTGCCAGCTCACCCTTCGACAGGGTATCTGGAAACACCATATATTTT.

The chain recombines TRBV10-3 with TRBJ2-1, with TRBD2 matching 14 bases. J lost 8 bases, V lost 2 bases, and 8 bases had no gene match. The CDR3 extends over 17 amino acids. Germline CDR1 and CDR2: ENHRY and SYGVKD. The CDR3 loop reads CAISEHIGTSGRYEQFF. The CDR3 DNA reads TGTGCCATCAGTGAGCATATAGGGACTAGCGGGAGATATGAGCAGTTCTTC.

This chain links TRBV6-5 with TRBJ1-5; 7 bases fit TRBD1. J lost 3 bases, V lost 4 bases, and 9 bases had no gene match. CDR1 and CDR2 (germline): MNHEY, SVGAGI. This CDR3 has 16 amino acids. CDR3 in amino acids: CASSSYTGANNQPQHF. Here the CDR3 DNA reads TGTGCCAGCAGTTCTTACACAGGGGCGAACAATCAGCCCCAGCATTTT.

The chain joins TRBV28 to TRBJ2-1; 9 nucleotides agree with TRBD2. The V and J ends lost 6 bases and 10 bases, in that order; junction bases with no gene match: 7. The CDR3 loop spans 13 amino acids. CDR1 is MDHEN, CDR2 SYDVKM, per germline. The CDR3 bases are TGTGCCAGCAGCTTTAGGACTAGCGACGAGCAGTTCTTC. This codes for CASSFRTSDEQFF.

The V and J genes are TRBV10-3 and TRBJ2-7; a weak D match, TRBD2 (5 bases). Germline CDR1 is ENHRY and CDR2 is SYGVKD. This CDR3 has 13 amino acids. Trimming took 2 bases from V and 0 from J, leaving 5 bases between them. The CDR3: CAISETSSYEQYF. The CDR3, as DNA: TGTGCCATCAGTGAGACTAGCTCCTACGAGCAGTACTTC.

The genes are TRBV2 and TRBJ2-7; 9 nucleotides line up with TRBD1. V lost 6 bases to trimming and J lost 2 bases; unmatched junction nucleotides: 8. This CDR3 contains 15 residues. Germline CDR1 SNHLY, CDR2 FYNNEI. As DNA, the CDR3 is TGTGCCAGCAGGGCGGACAGGGGCATCACCTACGAGCAGTACTTC. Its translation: CASRADRGITYEQYF.

The CDR3 DNA sequence: TGTGCCACCTCTAGACAGAGGAGCAATCAGCCCCAGCATTTT. Translating gives CATSRQRSNQPQHF. The V gene is TRBV28, the J gene TRBJ1-5; TRBD1 is a possible D gene (5 bases). Germline CDR1 reads MDHEN; CDR2 reads SYDVKM. The CDR3 extends over 14 amino acids. Between the trimmed V and J ends, which lost 10 bases and 1 base, there was a span of 14 bases.

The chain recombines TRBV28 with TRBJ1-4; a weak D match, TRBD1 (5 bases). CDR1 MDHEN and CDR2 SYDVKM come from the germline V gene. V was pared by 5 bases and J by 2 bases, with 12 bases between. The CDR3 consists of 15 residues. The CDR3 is CASSPLGVTNEKLFF. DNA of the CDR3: TGTGCCAGCAGTCCCCTAGGGGTGACTAATGAAAAACTGTTTTTT.